The clone carrying this TCR beta chain has only a few counts. Sequencing used immunoSEQ multiplex PCR; TCRdb keeps in-frame clones, though not all of them. The sample records 350,000 or so clones, about 88% being singletons. Trimming took 2 bases from V and 0 from J; bases not matched to a gene: 2. The germline CDR1 and CDR2 sequences are MNHEY and SVGEGT. The CDR3 runs 16 residues. This specimen belongs to a study of blood T cell repertoires in COVID-19. The material sequenced was PBMCs or T cells enriched from blood (not recorded which). The clonotype was recovered from a woman younger than 45 who had been exposed to COVID-19. This chain connects TRBV6-2 or TRBV6-3 to TRBJ2-2; TRBD2 matches 8 bases. The DNA for the CDR3 is TGTGCCAGCAGTTACCTGACTAGCGCGAACACCGGGGAGCTGTTTTTT. This encodes CASSYLTSANTGELFF.